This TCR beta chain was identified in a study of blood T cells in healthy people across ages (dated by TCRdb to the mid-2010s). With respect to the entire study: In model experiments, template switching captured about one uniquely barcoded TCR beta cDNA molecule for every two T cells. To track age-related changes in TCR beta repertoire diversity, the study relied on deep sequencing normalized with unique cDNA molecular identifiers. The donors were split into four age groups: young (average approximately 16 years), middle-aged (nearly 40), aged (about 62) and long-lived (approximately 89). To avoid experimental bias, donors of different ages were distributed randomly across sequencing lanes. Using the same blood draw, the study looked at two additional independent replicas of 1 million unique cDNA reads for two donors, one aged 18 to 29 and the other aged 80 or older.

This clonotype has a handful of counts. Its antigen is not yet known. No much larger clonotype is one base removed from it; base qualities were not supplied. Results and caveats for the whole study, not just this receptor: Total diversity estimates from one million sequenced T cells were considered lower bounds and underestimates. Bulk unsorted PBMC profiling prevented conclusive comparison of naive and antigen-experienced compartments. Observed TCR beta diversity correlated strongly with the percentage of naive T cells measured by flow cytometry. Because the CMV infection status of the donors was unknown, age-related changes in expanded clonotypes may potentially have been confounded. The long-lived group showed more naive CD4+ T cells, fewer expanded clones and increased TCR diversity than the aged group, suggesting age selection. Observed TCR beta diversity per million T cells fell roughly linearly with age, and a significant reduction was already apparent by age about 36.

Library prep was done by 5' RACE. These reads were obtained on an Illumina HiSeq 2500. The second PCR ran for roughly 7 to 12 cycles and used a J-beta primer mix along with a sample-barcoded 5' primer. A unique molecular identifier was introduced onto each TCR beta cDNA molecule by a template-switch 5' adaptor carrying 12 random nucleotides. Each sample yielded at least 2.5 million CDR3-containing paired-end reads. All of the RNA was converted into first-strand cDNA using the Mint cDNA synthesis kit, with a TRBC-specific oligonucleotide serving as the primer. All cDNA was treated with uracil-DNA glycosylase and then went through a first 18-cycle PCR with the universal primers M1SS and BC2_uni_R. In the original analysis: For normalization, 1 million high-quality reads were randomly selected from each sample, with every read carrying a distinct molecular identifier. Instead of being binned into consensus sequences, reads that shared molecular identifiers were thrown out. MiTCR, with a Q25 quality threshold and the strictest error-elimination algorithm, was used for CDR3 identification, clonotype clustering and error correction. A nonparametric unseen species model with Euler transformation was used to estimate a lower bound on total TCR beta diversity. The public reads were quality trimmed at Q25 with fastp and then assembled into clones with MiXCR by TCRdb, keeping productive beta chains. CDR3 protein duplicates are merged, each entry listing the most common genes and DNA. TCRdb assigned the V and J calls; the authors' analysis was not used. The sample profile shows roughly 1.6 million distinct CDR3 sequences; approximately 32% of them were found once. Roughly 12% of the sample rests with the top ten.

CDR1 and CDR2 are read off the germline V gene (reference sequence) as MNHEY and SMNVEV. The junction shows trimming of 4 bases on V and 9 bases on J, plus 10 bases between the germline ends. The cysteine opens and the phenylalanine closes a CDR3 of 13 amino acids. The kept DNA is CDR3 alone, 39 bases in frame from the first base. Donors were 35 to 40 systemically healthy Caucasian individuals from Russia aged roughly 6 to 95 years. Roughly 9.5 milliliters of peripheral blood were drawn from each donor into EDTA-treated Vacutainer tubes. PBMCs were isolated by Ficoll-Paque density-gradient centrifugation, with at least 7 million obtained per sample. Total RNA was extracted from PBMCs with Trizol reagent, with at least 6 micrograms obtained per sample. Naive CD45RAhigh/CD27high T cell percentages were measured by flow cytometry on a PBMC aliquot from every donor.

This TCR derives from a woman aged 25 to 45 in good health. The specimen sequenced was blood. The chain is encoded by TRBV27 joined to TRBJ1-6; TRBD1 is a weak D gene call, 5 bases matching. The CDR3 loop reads CASSSRDLSPLHF. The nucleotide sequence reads TGTGCCAGCAGTTCCCGGGACCTTTCACCCCTCCACTTT.